This T cell receptor (beta chain) was observed in a study of T cells after posttransplantation cyclophosphamide. Cyclophosphamide on days +3 and +4 followed busulfan-fludarabine conditioning and a marrow graft. Method: immunoSEQ multiplex PCR; TCRdb's copy keeps in-frame clones and lacks some. The sample carries approximately 39,000 clones, 78% recorded once. CDR1 SGHTA and CDR2 FQGNSA come from the germline V gene. The CDR3 is 13 amino acids. V shed 0 bases and J shed 9 bases, with 9 bases lying between them. The sample holds one count of this clone. V gene TRBV7-2 combines with J gene TRBJ2-1, with D unresolved. Sequenced material: CD4+ T cells sorted from blood, taken roughly 1,900 days after a stem cell transplant with posttransplant cyclophosphamide. This TCR derives from a female patient aged 35-55 years who received an allogeneic stem cell transplant from a related donor, was CMV-positive, and had no GVHD. These T cells may partly come from the graft donor. CDR3 in DNA: TGTGCCAGCAGCTTAGCCCCCCCCCGTGAGCAGTTCTTC. As protein: CASSLAPPREQFF.